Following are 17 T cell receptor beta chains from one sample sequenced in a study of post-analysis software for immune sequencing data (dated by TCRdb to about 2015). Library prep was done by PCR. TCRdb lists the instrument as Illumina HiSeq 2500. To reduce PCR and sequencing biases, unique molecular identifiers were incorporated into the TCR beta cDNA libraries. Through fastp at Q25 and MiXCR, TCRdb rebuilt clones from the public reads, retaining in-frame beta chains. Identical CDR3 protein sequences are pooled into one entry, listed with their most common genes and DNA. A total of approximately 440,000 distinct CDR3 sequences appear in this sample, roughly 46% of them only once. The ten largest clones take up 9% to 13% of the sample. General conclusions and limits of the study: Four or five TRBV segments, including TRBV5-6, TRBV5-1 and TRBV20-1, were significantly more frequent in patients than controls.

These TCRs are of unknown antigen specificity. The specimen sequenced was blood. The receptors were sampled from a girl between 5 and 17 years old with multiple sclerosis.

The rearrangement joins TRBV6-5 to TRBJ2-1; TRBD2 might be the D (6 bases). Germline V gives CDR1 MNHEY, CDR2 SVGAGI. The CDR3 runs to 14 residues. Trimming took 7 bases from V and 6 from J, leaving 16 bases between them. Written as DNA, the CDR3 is TGTGCCAGCAAACCCGGGGGAAGTATCAATGAGCAGTTCTTC. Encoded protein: CASKPGGSINEQFF.

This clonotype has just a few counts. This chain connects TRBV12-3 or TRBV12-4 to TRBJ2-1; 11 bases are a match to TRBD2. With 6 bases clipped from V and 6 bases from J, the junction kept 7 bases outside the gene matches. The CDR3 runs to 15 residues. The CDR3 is CASSSVAGGSNEQFF. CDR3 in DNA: TGTGCCAGCAGCTCTGTAGCGGGAGGGAGCAATGAGCAGTTCTTC.

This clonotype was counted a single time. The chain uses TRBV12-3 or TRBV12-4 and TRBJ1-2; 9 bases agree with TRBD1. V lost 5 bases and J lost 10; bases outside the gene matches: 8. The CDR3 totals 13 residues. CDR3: CASSRGTGHDYTF. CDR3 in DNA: TGTGCCAGCAGTCGGGGGACAGGGCATGACTACACCTTC.

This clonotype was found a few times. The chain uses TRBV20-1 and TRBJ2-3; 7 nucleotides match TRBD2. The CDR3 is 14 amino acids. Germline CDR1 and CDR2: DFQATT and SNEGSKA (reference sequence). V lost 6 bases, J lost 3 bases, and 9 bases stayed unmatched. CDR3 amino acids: CSAQLGSGTDTQYF. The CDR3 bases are TGCAGTGCCCAACTGGGTAGCGGGACAGATACGCAGTATTTT.

This chain's CDR3 is CASSRDRACYGYTF. CDR3 bases: TGTGCCAGCAGTCGGGACAGGGCCTGCTATGGCTACACCTTC. V is TRBV6-5 and J is TRBJ1-2, with 9 positions matching TRBD1. The CDR3 sequence is 14 residues long. V was pared by 5 bases and J by 4 bases, with 5 bases of the junction left unmatched. Germline CDR1 MNHEY, CDR2 SVGAGI.

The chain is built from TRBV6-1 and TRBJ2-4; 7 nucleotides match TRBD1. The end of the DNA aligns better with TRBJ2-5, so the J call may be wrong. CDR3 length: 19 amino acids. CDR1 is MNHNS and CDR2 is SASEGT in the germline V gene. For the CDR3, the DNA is TGTGCCAGCAGCAGGGGCCTGAAGACGGGACAGCTTTTTCAAGAGACCCAGTACTTC. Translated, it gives CASSRGLKTGQLFQETQYF.

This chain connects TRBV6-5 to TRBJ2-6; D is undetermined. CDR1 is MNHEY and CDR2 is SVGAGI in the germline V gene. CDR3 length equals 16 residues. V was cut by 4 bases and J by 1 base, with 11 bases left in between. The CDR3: CASSSIVGSGANVLTF. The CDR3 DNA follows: TGTGCCAGCAGTTCGATAGTCGGGTCTGGGGCCAACGTCCTGACTTTC.

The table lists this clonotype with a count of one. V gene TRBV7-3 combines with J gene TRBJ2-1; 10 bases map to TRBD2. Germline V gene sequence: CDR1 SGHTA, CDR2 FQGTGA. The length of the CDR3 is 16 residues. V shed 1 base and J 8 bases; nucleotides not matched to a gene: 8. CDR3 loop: CASSLIRAGGHDEQFF. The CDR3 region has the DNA TGTGCCAGCAGCTTAATAAGAGCGGGAGGGCACGATGAGCAGTTCTTC.

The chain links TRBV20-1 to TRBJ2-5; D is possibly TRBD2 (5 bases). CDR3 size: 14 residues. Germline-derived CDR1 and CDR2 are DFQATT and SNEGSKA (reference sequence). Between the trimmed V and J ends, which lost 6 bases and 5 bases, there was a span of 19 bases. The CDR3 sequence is CSAKLLGAGETQYF. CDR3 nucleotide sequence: TGCAGTGCCAAGCTACTAGGTGCGGGTGAGACCCAGTACTTC.

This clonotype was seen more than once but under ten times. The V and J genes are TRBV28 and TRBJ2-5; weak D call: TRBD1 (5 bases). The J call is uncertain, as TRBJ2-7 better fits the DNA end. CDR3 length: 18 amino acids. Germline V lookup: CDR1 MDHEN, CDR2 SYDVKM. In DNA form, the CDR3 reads TGTGCCAGCAGTACCCCTTTTCGAAGGGCAGGGTCGCCTTACGAGCAGTACTTC. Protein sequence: CASSTPFRRAGSPYEQYF.

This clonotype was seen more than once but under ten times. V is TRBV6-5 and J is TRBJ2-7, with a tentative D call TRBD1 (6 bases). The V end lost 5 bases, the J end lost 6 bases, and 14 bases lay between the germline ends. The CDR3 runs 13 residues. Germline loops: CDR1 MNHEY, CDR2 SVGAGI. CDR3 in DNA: TGTGCCAGCAGTGAACAGGGTTGGGGCGAGCAGTACTTC. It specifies CASSEQGWGEQYF.

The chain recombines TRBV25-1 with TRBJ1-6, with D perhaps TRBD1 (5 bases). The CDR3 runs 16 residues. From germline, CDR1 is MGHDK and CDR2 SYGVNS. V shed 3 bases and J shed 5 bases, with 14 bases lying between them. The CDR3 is CASSDPRRGNNSPLHF. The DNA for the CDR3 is TGTGCCAGCAGTGACCCCAGGCGGGGGAATAATTCACCCCTCCACTTT.

CDR3 nucleotides: TGCGCCAGCAGCTTGGCCGGAAATAGCGGTGGAGGGGGGTACTTC. Its translation: CASSLAGNSGGGGYF. V usage is TRBV5-1 and J usage is TRBJ2-5; D is tentatively TRBD1 or TRBD2 (6 bases each). The CDR3 has 15 amino acids. V lost 0 bases and J lost 13, with 22 bases in between. Germline V gene sequence: CDR1 SGHRS, CDR2 YFSETQ.

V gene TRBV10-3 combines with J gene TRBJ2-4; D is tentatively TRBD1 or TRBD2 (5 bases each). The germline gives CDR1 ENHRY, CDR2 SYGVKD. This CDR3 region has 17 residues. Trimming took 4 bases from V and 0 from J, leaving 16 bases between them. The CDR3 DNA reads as TGTGCCATCAGTGGTGAGAAGGCCGGGACAGCCAAAAACATTCAGTACTTC. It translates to CAISGEKAGTAKNIQYF.

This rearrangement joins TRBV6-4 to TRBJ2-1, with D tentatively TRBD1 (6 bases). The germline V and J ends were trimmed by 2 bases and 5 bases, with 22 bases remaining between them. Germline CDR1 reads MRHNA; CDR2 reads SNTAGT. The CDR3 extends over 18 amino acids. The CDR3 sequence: CASSDPSWGQGTNNEQFF. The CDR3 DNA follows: TGTGCCAGCAGTGACCCATCCTGGGGCCAGGGGACGAACAATGAGCAGTTCTTC.

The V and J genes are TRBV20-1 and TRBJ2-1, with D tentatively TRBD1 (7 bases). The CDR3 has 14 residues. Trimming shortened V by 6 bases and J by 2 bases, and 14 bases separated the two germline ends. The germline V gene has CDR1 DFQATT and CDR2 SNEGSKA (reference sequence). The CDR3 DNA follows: TGCAGTGCGAGGGGGCGGGGCACCTACAATGAGCAGTTCTTC. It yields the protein CSARGRGTYNEQFF.

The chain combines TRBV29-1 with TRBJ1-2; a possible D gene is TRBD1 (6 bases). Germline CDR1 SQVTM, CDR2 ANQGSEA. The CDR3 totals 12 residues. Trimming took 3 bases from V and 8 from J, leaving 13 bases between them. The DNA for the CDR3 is TGCAGCGTTGAGTCAGGGGTGTGGGGCTACACCTTC. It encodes CSVESGVWGYTF.